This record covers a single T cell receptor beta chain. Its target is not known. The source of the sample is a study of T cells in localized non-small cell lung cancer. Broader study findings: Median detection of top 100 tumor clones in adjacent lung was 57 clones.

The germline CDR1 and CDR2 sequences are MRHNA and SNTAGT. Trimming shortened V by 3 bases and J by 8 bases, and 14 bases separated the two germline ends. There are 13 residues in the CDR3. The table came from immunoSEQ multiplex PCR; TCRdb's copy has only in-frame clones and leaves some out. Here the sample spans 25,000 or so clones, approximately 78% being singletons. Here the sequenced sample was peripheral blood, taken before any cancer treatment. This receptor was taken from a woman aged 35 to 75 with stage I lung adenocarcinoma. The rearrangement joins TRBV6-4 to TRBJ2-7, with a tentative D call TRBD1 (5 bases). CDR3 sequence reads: CASSEIQGTQQYF. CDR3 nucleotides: TGTGCCAGCAGTGAGATCCAGGGTACGCAGCAGTACTTC.